Shown below are 24 T cell receptor beta chains from a single sample sequenced in a study of molecular identifiers for immune sequencing clone quantification. Each CDR3 protein gets one entry after TCRdb re-called the PCR reads with MiXCR. The sample has around 480,000 distinct CDR3 sequences, roughly a fifth seen once. The sequencing input was naive CD8+ T cells from blood, with Jurkat cell RNA spiked in. Subset defined: FACS-sorted CD8+CD4-CCR7+CD45RA+ naive T cells. Every receptor here comes from a human donor in good health. Some libraries in this study had Jurkat cell RNA spiked in.

In regard to this clonotype: This CDR3 is missing its conserved last phenylalanine or tryptophan, likely due to a read error. No DNA is shown, since the ends of the CDR3 on it are uncertain; the CDR3 is the one TCRdb lists. The V call is TRBV21-1, the J call TRBJ1-1; the tabulated D call, TRBD1, remains unverified against the DNA. TRBV21-1 is termed a pseudogene. Including both end residues, the CDR3 is 11 amino acids long. CDR3 protein: CASSRVKGQSL.

The chain couples TRBV12-3 or TRBV12-4 to TRBJ2-7; 7 bases map to TRBD1. The V gene end was trimmed by 3 bases and the J gene end by 3 bases; junction bases not matched to a gene: 14. The CDR3 extends over 17 amino acids. The CDR3, as DNA: TGTGCCAGCAGTTTTGGTTCCGGGACAGCAAACCACTACGAGCAGTACTTC. It yields the protein CASSFGSGTANHYEQYF.

The gene calls are TRBV9 and TRBJ2-7, with 9 positions matching TRBD2. V shed 0 bases, J shed 3 bases, and the junction held 4 bases outside the gene matches. The CDR3 has 15 residues. The germline V gene has CDR1 SGDLS and CDR2 YYNGEE. CDR3 in amino acids: CASSVGEREVYEQYF. DNA for the CDR3: TGTGCCAGCAGCGTAGGTGAGCGGGAGGTCTACGAGCAGTACTTC. Supplemented by reference TRBV9 and TRBJ2-7, the full variable domain reads DSGVTQTPKHLITATGQRVTLRCSPRSGDLSVYWYQQSLDQGLQFLIQYYNGEERAKGNILERFSAQQFPDLHSELNLSSLELGDSALYFCASSVGEREVYEQYFGPGTRLTVT.

The rearrangement joins TRBV19 to TRBJ2-1; 9 nucleotides match TRBD1. Germline V CDR1 and CDR2: LNHDA, SQIVND (reference sequence). J lost 9 bases, V lost 10 bases, and 10 bases had no gene match. The CDR3 extends over 13 amino acids. This CDR3 reads CATSEQGAGEQFF. The CDR3 DNA reads TGTGCCACCTCAGAACAGGGGGCGGGTGAGCAGTTCTTC.

This clonotype has ten or more counts. The rearrangement links TRBV4-1 to TRBJ2-2; D gene uncertain. The CDR3 has 13 amino acids. V was cut by 0 bases and J by 7 bases, with 6 bases left in between. Germline values: CDR1 MGHRA, CDR2 YSYEKL. CDR3 region: CASSQDTFGELFF. The CDR3, as DNA: TGCGCCAGCAGCCAAGATACCTTCGGGGAGCTGTTTTTT.

This clonotype was counted between two and nine times. CDR3 protein: CASSLLKGGQNIQYF. The DNA for the CDR3 is TGCGCCAGCAGCCTCCTGAAAGGGGGTCAAAACATTCAGTACTTC. The chain couples TRBV4-1 to TRBJ2-4, with D possibly being TRBD1 (6 bases). The V and J ends lost 4 bases and 5 bases respectively, with 15 bases between them. CDR1 is MGHRA and CDR2 is YSYEKL in the germline V gene. The CDR3 extends over 15 amino acids.

This clonotype was counted only a few times. This rearrangement joins TRBV29-1 to TRBJ2-1; D might be TRBD1 (6 bases). V was cut by 6 bases and J by 2 bases, with 14 bases left in between. The CDR3 consists of 14 residues. Germline CDR1 SQVTM, CDR2 ANQGSEA. This chain's CDR3 is CSVRGGDTYNEQFF. The CDR3 DNA follows: TGCAGCGTCCGAGGGGGTGACACCTACAATGAGCAGTTCTTC.

A note on this clonotype: This may stem from a read error, because a much larger clone lies one nucleotide away. V usage is TRBV12-3 or TRBV12-4 and J usage is TRBJ2-1, with TRBD2 identical over 8 bases. Unmatched junction bases numbered 14, after V lost 7 bases and J lost 9 bases. The CDR3 runs to 15 residues. The CDR3 sequence: CASNPGLGVRSEQFF. The CDR3 nucleotides are TGTGCCAGCAATCCGGGACTAGGCGTTCGTAGTGAGCAGTTCTTC.

At least ten counts were recorded for this clonotype. The J gene is TRBJ2-3, the V gene TRBV3-1; D remains unclear. Trimming took 5 bases from V and 4 from J, leaving 10 bases between them. Germline V lookup: CDR1 LGHDT, CDR2 YNNKEL (reference sequence). CDR3 length equals 13 residues. The CDR3 sequence is CASSYEGPDTQYF. The CDR3, as DNA: TGTGCCAGCAGCTACGAAGGCCCAGATACGCAGTATTTT.

The chain is built from TRBV11-2 and TRBJ2-1; D ambiguous. The V gene's germline CDR1 is SGHAT and CDR2 FQNNGV. V lost 4 bases and J lost 7, with 8 bases in between. The CDR3 runs 12 residues. The CDR3 bases are TGTGCCAGCAGCTGGCAGACAAATGAGCAGTTCTTC. Translating gives CASSWQTNEQFF. Complete variable domain (other parts from reference TRBV11-2 and TRBJ2-1): EAGVAQSPRYKIIEKRQSVAFWCNPISGHATLYWYQQILGQGPKLLIQFQNNGVVDDSQLPKDRFSAERLKGVDSTLKIQPAKLEDSAVYLCASSWQTNEQFFGPGTRLTVL.

This clonotype was counted a few times. The chain employs TRBV19 and TRBJ2-7, with D possibly being TRBD1 or TRBD2 (5 bases each). Germline assignment: CDR1 LNHDA and CDR2 SQIVND (reference sequence). With 8 bases removed from V and 4 bases from J, the gap between germline ends came to 15 bases. CDR3 length: 13 residues. In nucleotides, the CDR3 is TGTGCCAGTCGCTCGGGACGGATGTACGAGCAGTACTTC. It encodes CASRSGRMYEQYF.

The gene calls are TRBV28 and TRBJ2-5; D remains ambiguous. The V and J ends lost 8 bases and 4 bases respectively, with 17 bases between them. This CDR3 has 14 amino acids. Per germline, CDR1 MDHEN and CDR2 SYDVKM. The CDR3 DNA reads TGTGCCAGCGGCGCAGGATCCCGAGGAGAGACCCAGTACTTC. It specifies CASGAGSRGETQYF.

This clonotype occurred a few times. One end of the junction does not line up with germline, which may come from a read error. The V call is TRBV6-2 or TRBV6-3, the J call TRBJ2-7, with no clear D. The CDR3 runs to 14 residues. CDR1 MNHEY and CDR2 SVGEGT come from the germline V gene. The CDR3 nucleotides are TGCGCCAGCAGTTACGGCGGATCAATCGGCGAGCAGTACTTC. This sequence encodes CASSYGGSIGEQYF.

This clonotype was seen more than once but under ten times. J is TRBJ2-7 and V is TRBV27; 8 bases line up with TRBD1. J gave up 4 bases and V 8 bases, and 10 bases lay outside the gene matches. The CDR3 is 14 residues long. Looked up from germline, CDR1 is MNHEY and CDR2 is SMNVEV (reference sequence). CDR3 region: CASALGGTGYEQYF. The DNA of the CDR3 is TGTGCCAGCGCCCTGGGCGGGACAGGTTACGAGCAGTACTTC.

This clonotype was counted at least ten times. The chain links TRBV14 to TRBJ2-7, with D uncertain. Trimming shortened V by 2 bases and J by 3 bases, and 11 bases separated the two germline ends. This CDR3 is 14 amino acids long. Germline-derived CDR1 and CDR2 are SGHDN and FVKESK. CDR3 in amino acids: CASSQRRHVYEQYF. The DNA for the CDR3 is TGTGCCAGCAGCCAAAGACGTCATGTCTACGAGCAGTACTTC.

The chain couples TRBV4-2 to TRBJ2-1; no reliable D call. Trimming cost V 2 bases and J 7 bases, with 12 bases left between them. The CDR3 consists of 14 residues. Germline CDR1 and CDR2: LGHNA and YNFKEQ. CDR3 nucleotides: TGTGCCAGCAGCCAAAGGCCCCAATCAAATGAGCAGTTCTTC. It is translated as CASSQRPQSNEQFF.

The chain uses TRBV28 and TRBJ2-1, with 9 bases fitting TRBD2. The germline V gene encodes CDR1 MDHEN and CDR2 SYDVKM. The J segment lost 10 bases and the V segment lost 7 bases, leaving 5 bases of the junction unmatched. This CDR3 has 12 amino acids. CDR3 loop: CASKYSGGEQFF. The DNA for the CDR3 is TGTGCCAGCAAGTATAGCGGGGGCGAGCAGTTCTTC.

About this clonotype: A much larger clone differs from this one at a single base, so this may be a read error. The CDR3 end shows no conserved phenylalanine or tryptophan, and so a read error is likely. Here the CDR3 DNA reads TGTGCCAGCAGTTCAACAGGGCTCCACGGGGAGCAGTACTCC. Translated, it gives CASSSTGLHGEQYS. This sequence joins TRBV6-2 or TRBV6-3 and TRBJ2-7; perhaps TRBD1 as D (6 bases). Trimming removed 4 bases from V and 7 bases from J, with 17 bases in between. CDR3 length equals 14 residues. Germline V gene sequence: CDR1 MNHEY, CDR2 SVGEGT.

This clonotype was detected only a few times. The chain combines TRBV10-2 with TRBJ1-1, with TRBD1 matching 9 bases. This CDR3 is built from 13 residues. The V gene end was trimmed by 9 bases and the J gene end by 5 bases; junction bases not matched to a gene: 7. CDR1 and CDR2 (germline): WSHSY, SAAADI. The CDR3 loop is CARSQGAFTEAFF. As DNA, the CDR3 is TGCGCCAGGTCACAGGGGGCATTTACTGAAGCTTTCTTT.

This clonotype appeared once. The junction differs from germline at one of its ends, possibly a read error. This CDR3 reads CASSLPETGGGNTVYF. In nucleotides, the CDR3 is TGTGCCAGCAGCCTGCCGGAGACAGGGGGTGGAAACACCGTATATTTT. The rearrangement joins TRBV5-6 to TRBJ1-3, with TRBD1 identical over 9 bases. In germline, CDR1 is SGHDT, CDR2 YYEEEE. The CDR3 has 16 amino acids.

This sequence joins TRBV29-1 and TRBJ2-2; 13 nucleotides line up with TRBD2. This CDR3 has 16 residues. CDR1 and CDR2 from the germline V gene are SQVTM and ANQGSEA. Trimming at V came to 7 bases and at J to 6 bases, leaving 11 bases not matched to a gene. CDR3 coding DNA: TGCAGCGCCCCCTCATGGACTAGCGGGAGTGCCGGGGAGCTGTTTTTT. Translation gives CSAPSWTSGSAGELFF.

This clonotype came up many times. The chain carries TRBV6-2 or TRBV6-3 and TRBJ2-6, with no clear D. The V end was cut by 0 bases, the J end by 4 bases, with 13 bases between. The CDR3 has 17 amino acids. Germline V gene lookup returns CDR1 MNHEY and CDR2 SVGEGT. CDR3 nucleotide sequence: TGTGCCAGCAGTTACTCCCCGAGAATAGGAGGGGCCAACGTCCTGACTTTC. The encoded protein is CASSYSPRIGGANVLTF.

This clonotype was detected a few times. The chain combines TRBV23-1 with TRBJ1-5, with D unresolved. TRBV23-1 is reported as an ORF; its role is uncertain. V lost 0 bases and J 2 bases, leaving 14 bases between the germline ends. The length of the CDR3 is 17 residues. CDR3 region: CASSQSDGAKRNQPQHF. DNA of the CDR3: TGCGCCAGCAGTCAATCAGACGGAGCAAAGCGCAATCAGCCCCAGCATTTT.

This sequence joins TRBV30 and TRBJ1-5; 8 bases are a match to TRBD1. Germline CDR1 GTSNPN, CDR2 SVGIG (reference sequence). CDR3 length equals 14 residues. The J segment lost 6 bases and the V segment lost 3 bases, leaving 7 bases of the junction unmatched. The DNA for the CDR3 is TGTGCCTGGAGCGATGACAGGGGAAGTCAGCCCCAGCATTTT. Translation gives CAWSDDRGSQPQHF.